Shown below are 19 T cell receptor beta chains from a single sample sequenced in a study of cytomegalovirus exposure and HLA in healthy donors. PCR involved 60 Vbeta and 13 Jbeta primers. Sequencing was performed with immunoSEQ multiplex PCR; in TCRdb, only in-frame clones are kept and a portion is missing. The profile shows approximately 160,000 clones, roughly 76% of them singletons. The sequenced material came from PBMCs. The receptors originated from a human donor in good health.

This sequence joins TRBV11-2 and TRBJ2-3, with TRBD2 matching over 15 bases. J lost 0 bases, V lost 6 bases, and 7 bases had no gene match. This CDR3 region has 18 residues. Germline CDR1 and CDR2: SGHAT and FQNNGV. CDR3 nucleotides: TGTGCCAGCAGACGAGGGACTAGCGGGGGGCCTAGCACAGATACGCAGTATTTT. It specifies CASRRGTSGGPSTDTQYF.

The V gene is TRBV7-3, the J gene TRBJ1-1, with no clear D. This CDR3 has 13 residues. V gave up 4 bases and J gave up 1 base, with 7 bases separating them. The germline CDR1 and CDR2 sequences are SGHTA and FQGTGA. The CDR3 region is CASSSRGNTEAFF. The CDR3 DNA follows: TGTGCCAGCAGCTCTCGCGGGAACACTGAAGCTTTCTTT.

This clone was found a few times. This chain joins TRBV10-3 and TRBJ2-7; TRBD1 might be the D (5 bases). Trimming took off 0 bases at V and 0 bases at J, with 15 bases between the two ends. Germline CDR1 reads ENHRY; CDR2 reads SYGVKD. The CDR3 covers 17 residues. CDR3 nucleotide sequence: TGTGCCATCAGTGAGTCCCTAATTGAACAGGCCTCCTACGAGCAGTACTTC. It yields the protein CAISESLIEQASYEQYF.

This clone turned up a few times. The V and J genes are TRBV4-3 and TRBJ2-7; 7 positions match TRBD2. The CDR3 runs 15 residues. V trimming: 3 bases; J trimming: 3 bases; junction bases outside the gene matches: 8. Germline V gives CDR1 LGHNA, CDR2 YSLEER. Here the CDR3 DNA reads TGCGCCAGCAGCCAGGAAACCGGGACTAACTACGAGCAGTACTTC. Translation gives CASSQETGTNYEQYF.

This clone was seen a handful of times. The chain recombines TRBV12-5 with TRBJ2-7; 9 nucleotides line up with TRBD1. Looked up from germline, CDR1 is LGHNT and CDR2 is FRNRAP. The junction had 9 bases not matched to a gene; V was cut back by 6 bases and J by 3 bases. The CDR3 loop spans 15 amino acids. The CDR3: CASGVGQGENYEQYF. As DNA, the CDR3 is TGTGCTAGTGGAGTGGGACAGGGTGAAAACTACGAGCAGTACTTC. Supplemented by reference TRBV12-5 and TRBJ2-7, the full variable domain reads DARVTQTPRHKVTEMGQEVTMRCQPILGHNTVFWYRQTMMQGLELLAYFRNRAPLDDSGMPKDRFSAEMPDATLATLKIQPSEPRDSAVYFCASGVGQGENYEQYFGPGTRLTVT.

The CDR3 region is CASSLDGQYNEQFF. The DNA for the CDR3 is TGTGCCAGCAGCTTAGATGGGCAATACAATGAGCAGTTCTTC. The chain links TRBV11-2 to TRBJ2-1, with no clear D. This CDR3 is built from 14 residues. V was trimmed by 0 bases and J by 4 bases, leaving 7 bases between them. Germline CDR1 reads SGHAT; CDR2 reads FQNNGV.

The V gene is TRBV7-6, the J gene TRBJ2-7; 10 nucleotides match TRBD1. Looked up from germline, CDR1 is SGHVS and CDR2 is FNYEAQ. The CDR3 length is 14 residues. V was clipped by 5 bases and J by 5 bases; unmatched bases: 6. The DNA of the CDR3 is TGTGCCAGCAGCCCCCGGGACAGGGGTCACGAGCAGTACTTC. Residues: CASSPRDRGHEQYF.

The genes are TRBV9 and TRBJ2-3, with 10 bases identical to TRBD2. V lost 0 bases, J lost 2 bases, and 6 bases stayed unmatched. Germline CDR1 SGDLS, CDR2 YYNGEE. The CDR3 length is 17 residues. The DNA of the CDR3 is TGTGCCAGCAGCGTAGGAGCGGGGGGGATTAACACAGATACGCAGTATTTT. Translated: CASSVGAGGINTDTQYF.

In this sample, this clone turned up a few times. This chain links TRBV11-3 with TRBJ1-2, with 7 bases fitting TRBD1. V dropped 0 bases and J dropped 5; count of bases not matched to a gene: 3. This CDR3 is built from 14 residues. Looked up from germline, CDR1 is SGHNT and CDR2 is YENEEA. CDR3 residues: CASSLDGQEYGYTF. As DNA, the CDR3 is TGTGCCAGCAGCTTAGACGGACAGGAGTATGGCTACACCTTC.

This clone came up once. The rearrangement joins TRBV29-1 to TRBJ2-2; D is possibly TRBD1 (6 bases). Germline CDR1 and CDR2: SQVTM and ANQGSEA. The CDR3 loop spans 14 amino acids. V was trimmed by 6 bases and J by 0 bases, leaving 11 bases between them. The CDR3 protein is CSVRGQPNTGELFF. The CDR3 DNA reads TGCAGCGTCCGGGGACAACCGAACACCGGGGAGCTGTTTTTT.

The gene calls are TRBV2 and TRBJ2-1; 8 positions agree with TRBD2. With 4 bases clipped from V and 4 bases from J, the junction kept 9 bases outside the gene matches. The germline V gene encodes CDR1 SNHLY and CDR2 FYNNEI. The CDR3 spans 16 residues. The CDR3 DNA reads as TGTGCCAGCAGTGGGGTTCGTGGACTAGCTTACAATGAGCAGTTCTTC. Protein sequence: CASSGVRGLAYNEQFF. Full variable domain (outside the CDR3, taken from reference TRBV2 and TRBJ2-1): EPEVTQTPSHQVTQMGQEVILRCVPISNHLYFYWYRQILGQKVEFLVSFYNNEISEKSEIFDDQFSVERPDGSNFTLKIRSTKLEDSAMYFCASSGVRGLAYNEQFFGPGTRLTVL.

This sequence joins TRBV11-2 and TRBJ1-3; tentative D call: TRBD1 (6 bases). This CDR3 is built from 17 residues. CDR1 and CDR2 from the germline V gene are SGHAT and FQNNGV. Trimming stripped 2 bases from V and 3 bases from J, with 17 bases between. Here the CDR3 DNA reads TGTGCCAGCAGCTTATTCCATACAGGGATGGTTGGAAACACCATATATTTT. Encoded protein: CASSLFHTGMVGNTIYF.

V usage is TRBV7-2 and J usage is TRBJ1-4; 7 positions match TRBD1. This CDR3 is built from 16 residues. From germline, CDR1 is SGHTA and CDR2 FQGNSA. V shed 2 bases and J 10 bases; nucleotides not matched to a gene: 13. Here the CDR3 DNA reads TGTGCCAGCAGCTTAAACAGGGGAGTCGAGGTGGGAAAACTGTTTTTT. Its protein is CASSLNRGVEVGKLFF.

The gene calls are TRBV4-3 and TRBJ1-2, with D tentatively TRBD1 (5 bases). V lost 4 bases, J lost 12 bases, and 18 bases lay in between. In germline, CDR1 is LGHNA, CDR2 YSLEER. The length of the CDR3 is 13 residues. In DNA, the CDR3 is TGCGCCAGCAGCCTGCGTGACAGCACACCCGACACCTTC. This codes for CASSLRDSTPDTF.

V is TRBV27 and J is TRBJ2-1; the match to TRBD2 covers 9 bases. The V gene end was trimmed by 3 bases and the J gene end by 8 bases; junction bases not matched to a gene: 8. The CDR3 contains 15 residues. CDR1 and CDR2 from the germline V gene are MNHEY and SMNVEV (reference sequence). The CDR3 region is CASSFLAGGRYEQFF. The CDR3 region has the DNA TGTGCCAGCAGTTTTCTGGCGGGGGGGCGATATGAGCAGTTCTTC.

The chain couples TRBV6-5 to TRBJ1-1, with D perhaps TRBD1 (5 bases). Germline-derived CDR1 and CDR2 are MNHEY and SVGAGI. The CDR3 contains 13 residues. V was pared by 4 bases and J by 1 base, with 7 bases between. DNA for the CDR3: TGTGCCAGCAGTTCCCAGGGGAACACTGAAGCTTTCTTT. This gives the protein CASSSQGNTEAFF.

V gene TRBV5-1 combines with J gene TRBJ2-1; 9 bases fit TRBD2. This CDR3 comprises 17 residues. The V segment lost 5 bases and the J segment 2 bases; nucleotides outside the gene matches: 11. The germline V gene has CDR1 SGHRS and CDR2 YFSETQ. Here the CDR3 reads CASSSTSTSGPYNEQFF. The CDR3 nucleotides read TGCGCCAGCAGTTCCACCTCGACTAGCGGCCCCTACAATGAGCAGTTCTTC.

This clone was seen a handful of times. The rearrangement links TRBV6-4 to TRBJ1-6, with D possibly matching TRBD1 (5 bases). Looked up from germline, CDR1 is MRHNA and CDR2 is SNTAGT. Trimming removed 4 bases from V and 7 bases from J, with 26 bases in between. The CDR3 is 19 amino acids. The CDR3 coding sequence is TGTGCCAGCAGTGTCCAGCAGTGTGTTTGCGGGGGATCCAATTCACCCCTCCACTTT. It translates to CASSVQQCVCGGSNSPLHF.

This clone appeared once. At one end the junction does not follow the germline gene, possibly because of a read error. CDR3 nucleotides: TGTTCCAGCAGCGTCCGGGACAGCCTATCGGGGGGCTACACCTTC. This codes for CSSSVRDSLSGGYTF. The rearrangement joins TRBV7-9 to TRBJ1-2; 7 bases agree with TRBD1. The CDR3 is made up of 15 amino acids. The V gene's germline CDR1 is SEHNR and CDR2 FQNEAQ (reference sequence).